What follows is one TCR beta chain and its context. Per the original data handling: Nucleated cell number was recorded as an estimate derived from reference gene primer amplification. Profiling relied on immunoSEQ multiplex PCR, and the TCRdb table lists in-frame clones only, not all of them. V, J and clone size derive from that table, while D and trimming were established from the DNA sequence. This sample has 75,000 to 100,000 clones, with around 85% found just once. This CDR3 is built from 17 residues. Trimming took 6 bases from V and 6 from J; bases not matched to a gene: 13. Germline CDR1 reads MGHRA; CDR2 reads YSYEKL. The data belong to a study of blood T cell repertoires in COVID-19. Whole-study context: Collection of acute and convalescent COVID-19 samples took place in the United States, Italy and Spain.

The gene calls are TRBV4-1 and TRBJ2-3; 12 nucleotides agree with TRBD1. This clonotype was obtained from a man between 60 and 70 years old with acute or convalescent COVID-19. The sample comprised peripheral blood. The CDR3 bases are TGCGCCAGCAGTCGATCCCGGGACAGGGGGCCGCGGGATACGCAGTATTTT. It specifies CASSRSRDRGPRDTQYF.